This TCR beta chain was identified during a study of radiotherapy plus CTLA-4 blockade in lung cancer. Produced via immunoSEQ multiplex PCR; TCRdb's table is partial and in-frame only. In the table there are about 72,000 clones, about four fifths of which are singletons. Trimming cost V 4 bases and J 6 bases; bases outside gene matches: 3. The CDR3 is 13 amino acids. Per the germline V gene, CDR1 is GTSNPN and CDR2 is SVGIG (reference sequence). Of note for this clone: The antigen is not known.

Overall study findings and caveats: In blood, after radiotherapy plus ipilimumab, tumor-derived TCR clones expanded. Best predicting response, reportedly, were early blood T cell clone dynamics, with interferon-beta.

The chain employs TRBV30 and TRBJ1-4; 9 nucleotides agree with TRBD1. The sequences come from peripheral blood, collected from a patient treated with radiotherapy plus ipilimumab. The receptor was isolated from a human donor with non-small cell lung cancer who had a partial response to radiotherapy plus ipilimumab. The CDR3 DNA reads as TGTGCCTGGAAAGGGACAGGGCATGAAAAACTGTTTTTT. Amino acids: CAWKGTGHEKLFF.